The following is a T cell receptor (beta chain) sequence with its context. Germline lookup yields CDR1 SGHTA and CDR2 FQGNSA. This CDR3 comprises 14 residues. The V and J ends lost 8 bases and 3 bases, in that order; junction bases with no gene match: 5. These data come from a study of cytomegalovirus exposure and HLA in healthy donors. The PCR was carried out with 60 Vbeta primers and 13 Jbeta primers. Only in-frame clones appear in the TCRdb table, and some are missing; sequencing was by immunoSEQ multiplex PCR. The data contain 150,000 to 200,000 clones, roughly 80% of them singletons. The chain uses TRBV7-2 and TRBJ2-1; 9 bases line up with TRBD2. Specimen: PBMCs. The clonotype originates from a woman aged 18-29 years in good health and CMV-seronegative. The CDR3 region has the DNA TGTGCCAGCGGACTAGCGACAGGCTACAATGAGCAGTTCTTC. Amino acids: CASGLATGYNEQFF.